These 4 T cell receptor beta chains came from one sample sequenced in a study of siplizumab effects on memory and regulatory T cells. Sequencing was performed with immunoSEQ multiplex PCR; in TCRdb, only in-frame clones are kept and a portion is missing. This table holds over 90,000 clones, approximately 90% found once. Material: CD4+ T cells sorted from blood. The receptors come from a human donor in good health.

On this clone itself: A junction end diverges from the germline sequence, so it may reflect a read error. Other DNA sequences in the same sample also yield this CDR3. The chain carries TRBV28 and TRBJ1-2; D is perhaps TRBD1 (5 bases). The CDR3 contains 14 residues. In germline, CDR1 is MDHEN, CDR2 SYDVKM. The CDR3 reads CASSFERGVRGYTF. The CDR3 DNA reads TGTGCCAGCAGTTTTGAGCGGGGGGTTCGTGGCTACACTTTC.

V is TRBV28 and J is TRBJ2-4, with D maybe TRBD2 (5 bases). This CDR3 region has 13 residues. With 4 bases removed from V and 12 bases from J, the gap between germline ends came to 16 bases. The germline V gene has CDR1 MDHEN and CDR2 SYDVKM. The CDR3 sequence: CASSSPRVVGQYF. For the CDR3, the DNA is TGTGCCAGCAGTTCCCCGCGGGTAGTTGGTCAGTACTTC.

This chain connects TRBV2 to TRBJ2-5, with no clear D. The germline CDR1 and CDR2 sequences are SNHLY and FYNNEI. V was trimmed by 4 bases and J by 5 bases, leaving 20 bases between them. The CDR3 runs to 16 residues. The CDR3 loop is CASSGGTPGRRETQYF. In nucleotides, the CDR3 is TGTGCCAGCAGTGGGGGTACACCCGGTCGCCGGGAGACCCAGTACTTC. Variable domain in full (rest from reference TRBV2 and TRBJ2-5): EPEVTQTPSHQVTQMGQEVILRCVPISNHLYFYWYRQILGQKVEFLVSFYNNEISEKSEIFDDQFSVERPDGSNFTLKIRSTKLEDSAMYFCASSGGTPGRRETQYFGPGTRLLVL.

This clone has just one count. The CDR3 here is CASSFLGTSGRRSYNEQFF. In DNA, the CDR3 is TGTGCCAGCAGTTTCCTTGGGACTAGCGGGAGAAGGTCCTACAATGAGCAGTTCTTC. This sequence joins TRBV28 and TRBJ2-1; 14 nucleotides align to TRBD2. Germline loops: CDR1 MDHEN, CDR2 SYDVKM. CDR3 length: 19 residues. J lost 1 base, V lost 3 bases, and 8 bases had no gene match.